This TCR beta chain was sequenced during a study of shared clonotypes between healthy human individuals. Per germline, CDR1 SGHAT and CDR2 FQNNGV. The V and J ends lost 5 bases and 2 bases, in that order; junction bases with no gene match: 12. The CDR3 is made up of 17 amino acids. Terminally differentiated effector memory CD45RA+ cells were excluded by CCR7 positive selection of CD45RO-negative cells. This table comes from immunoSEQ multiplex PCR, and its TCRdb copy is limited to in-frame clones, with some not included. The sample lists about 2 million clones, about 95% occurring once. Sample: naive CD8+ T cells sorted from blood. The clonotype originates from a man aged 18 to 35 in good health. The gene calls are TRBV11-2 and TRBJ2-3; 8 nucleotides match TRBD2. CDR3 protein: CASSPRLAGLSTDTQYF. The CDR3 region has the DNA TGTGCCAGCAGCCCTCGTTTAGCGGGGCTTTCCACAGATACGCAGTATTTT.